The 10 T cell receptor beta chains reported below all come from one sample, sequenced in a study of spatial heterogeneity in lung cancer. Time point specified: blood at routine non-recurrence follow-up after resection. TCRdb fed the 5' RACE reads into MiXCR, producing one record per CDR3 protein. The sample records 15,000 to 20,000 distinct CDR3 sequences, 5% to 6.5% being singletons. Material: PBMCs, obtained at follow-up. The receptors derive from a male donor with early-stage non-small cell lung cancer.

At least ten counts were recorded for this clonotype. This sequence joins TRBV6-5 and TRBJ2-2; D is unresolved. CDR3 length: 12 amino acids. The germline CDR1 and CDR2 sequences are MNHEY and SVGAGI. V lost 4 bases, J lost 6 bases, and 6 bases lay in between. This chain's CDR3 is CASSSPPGELFF. CDR3 in DNA: TGTGCCAGCAGTTCCCCCCCCGGGGAGCTGTTTTTT.

This clonotype was recorded at least ten times. This chain uses TRBV15 with TRBJ2-3; D is uncertain. V shed 3 bases and J shed 6 bases, with 16 bases lying between them. Germline CDR1 LNHNV, CDR2 YYDKDF (reference sequence). This CDR3 has 15 residues. In nucleotides, the CDR3 is TGTGCCACCAGCAGTAGGACGCGAAGTGTGGATACGCAGTATTTT. It specifies CATSSRTRSVDTQYF.

This clonotype was seen at least ten times. This sequence joins TRBV6-6 and TRBJ2-3; 9 bases agree with TRBD1. The germline gives CDR1 MNHNY, CDR2 SVGAGI (reference sequence). V trimming: 5 bases; J trimming: 3 bases; junction bases outside the gene matches: 9. The CDR3 length is 16 residues. CDR3 DNA sequence: TGTGCCAGCAGTCAACCACAGGGGGCGTCGACAGATACGCAGTATTTT. Translating gives CASSQPQGASTDTQYF.

This clonotype was seen many times. The chain links TRBV13 to TRBJ2-7; D possibly corresponds to TRBD2 (6 bases). Germline lookup yields CDR1 PRHDT and CDR2 FYEKMQ (reference sequence). CDR3 length equals 14 residues. Trimming cost V 4 bases and J 0 bases, with 10 bases left between them. Here the CDR3 DNA reads TGTGCCAGCAGCTCGGAGGGGAGCTCCTACGAGCAGTACTTC. Translating gives CASSSEGSSYEQYF.

The chain couples TRBV9 to TRBJ2-1; 10 bases fit TRBD2. Looked up from germline, CDR1 is SGDLS and CDR2 is YYNGEE. J lost 3 bases, V lost 8 bases, and 8 bases had no gene match. This CDR3 has 15 residues. CDR3 nucleotide sequence: TGTGCCAGTACCCCAACTAGCGGGGTCTACAATGAGCAGTTCTTC. It yields the protein CASTPTSGVYNEQFF.

This clonotype was seen at least ten times. The V and J genes are TRBV29-1 and TRBJ2-5; the D gene could be TRBD1 or TRBD2 (5 bases each). From germline, CDR1 is SQVTM and CDR2 ANQGSEA. The CDR3 has 12 amino acids. V lost 4 bases and J 4 bases, leaving 10 bases between the germline ends. Here the CDR3 DNA reads TGCAGCGTTGGGGGACGTAGAGAGACCCAGTACTTC. Translating gives CSVGGRRETQYF. The complete variable domain, with remaining parts taken from reference TRBV29-1 and TRBJ2-5, reads SAVISQKPSRDICQRGTSLTIQCQVDSQVTMMFWYRQQPGQSLTLIATANQGSEATYESGFVIDKFPISRPNLTFSTLTVSNMSPEDSSIYLCSVGGRRETQYFGPGTRLLVL.

This clonotype was seen many times. The chain is built from TRBV7-2 and TRBJ2-7; unclear D gene. The CDR3 spans 10 residues. Germline assignment: CDR1 SGHTA and CDR2 FQGNSA. V shed 6 bases and J shed 6 bases, with 6 bases lying between them. The CDR3: CASSRPEQYF. DNA of the CDR3: TGTGCCAGCAGTCGGCCCGAGCAGTACTTC. The variable domain in full, with the rest retrieved from reference TRBV7-2 and TRBJ2-7, is GAGVSQSPSNKVTEKGKDVELRCDPISGHTALYWYRQSLGQGLEFLIYFQGNSAPDKSGLPSDRFSAERTGGSVSTLTIQRTQQEDSAVYLCASSRPEQYFGPGTRLTVT.

Within the sample, this clonotype is medium-sized (0.01 to 0.1%). The chain uses TRBV20-1 and TRBJ1-5; the D is unclear. The CDR3 consists of 13 residues. Germline CDR1 reads DFQATT; CDR2 reads SNEGSKA (reference sequence). V lost 3 bases to trimming and J lost 0 bases, with 6 bases between them. This chain's CDR3 is CSARMGSNQPQHF. The CDR3 DNA reads TGCAGTGCTAGGATGGGTAGCAATCAGCCCCAGCATTTT.

Many counts were recorded for this clonotype. The chain is built from TRBV7-2 and TRBJ2-3; D perhaps matches TRBD2 (5 bases). V shed 6 bases and J shed 0 bases, with 13 bases lying between them. Germline V CDR1 and CDR2: SGHTA, FQGNSA. CDR3 size: 15 residues. CDR3 nucleotides: TGTGCCAGCAGTCTCCGAGGGTGGAGCACAGATACGCAGTATTTT. This codes for CASSLRGWSTDTQYF.

This clonotype was recorded at least ten times. V is TRBV7-2 and J is TRBJ2-7, with TRBD2 matching over 7 bases. Germline V gene sequence: CDR1 SGHTA, CDR2 FQGNSA. CDR3 length equals 14 residues. J gave up 2 bases and V 3 bases, and 4 bases lay outside the gene matches. The CDR3 DNA is TGTGCCAGCAGCTTTGGAGCGGGGACCTACGAGCAGTACTTC. This sequence encodes CASSFGAGTYEQYF.